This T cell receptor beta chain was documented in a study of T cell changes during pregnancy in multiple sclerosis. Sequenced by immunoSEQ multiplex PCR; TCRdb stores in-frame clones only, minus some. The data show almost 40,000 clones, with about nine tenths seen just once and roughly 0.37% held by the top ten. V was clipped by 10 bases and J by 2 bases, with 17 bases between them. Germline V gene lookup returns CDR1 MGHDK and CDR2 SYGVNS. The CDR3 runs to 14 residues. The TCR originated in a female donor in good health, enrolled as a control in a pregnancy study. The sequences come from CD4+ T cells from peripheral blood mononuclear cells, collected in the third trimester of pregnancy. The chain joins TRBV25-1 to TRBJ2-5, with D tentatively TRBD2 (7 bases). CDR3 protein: CATRGGEGQETQYF. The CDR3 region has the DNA TGTGCCACCAGAGGGGGGGAGGGGCAAGAGACCCAGTACTTC.